The 13 T cell receptor beta chains given below trace back to one sample, sequenced in a study of regulatory T cells in long-lasting Graves disease. iRepertoire HTBI primers and Arm-PCR of CDR3 regions built TCR beta libraries. Via MiXCR, TCRdb re-called the multiplex PCR reads, giving one row per CDR3 protein. The table lists about 540,000 distinct CDR3 sequences, roughly 14% of them singletons. Noted time point: newly diagnosed GD, antithyroid drugs for less than 3 months. Construction of the TCR library relied on RNA isolated from PBMCs. These same records also appear under a second study, on T cells in Graves' hyperthyroidism and ophthalmopathy.

Sample: peripheral blood mononuclear cells (PBMCs), taken at new diagnosis, from a patient treated with antithyroid drugs. The receptors derive from a man aged 25 to 40 with Graves disease.

This clonotype turned up a few times. V is TRBV18 and J is TRBJ1-2; unclear D gene. CDR1 and CDR2 (germline): KGHSH, LQKENI. V lost 2 bases to trimming and J lost 9 bases, with 19 bases between them. The CDR3 consists of 15 residues. DNA for the CDR3: TGTGCCAGCTCACCAGACTACCATATTCCTGATAGCTACACCTTC. It encodes CASSPDYHIPDSYTF.

At least ten counts were recorded for this clonotype. V and J are TRBV7-3 and TRBJ2-5, with a possible D match to TRBD1 (6 bases). The V end was cut by 5 bases, the J end by 0 bases, with 7 bases between. The CDR3 loop spans 13 amino acids. Germline CDR1 is SGHTA and CDR2 is FQGTGA. CDR3 region: CASSRDNQETQYF. CDR3 in DNA: TGTGCCAGCAGCCGGGACAACCAAGAGACCCAGTACTTC.

This clonotype came up many times. The chain links TRBV2 to TRBJ2-7; TRBD2 is a possible D gene (5 bases). The V end was cut by 10 bases, the J end by 1 base, with 17 bases between. Germline V gene sequence: CDR1 SNHLY, CDR2 FYNNEI. This CDR3 has 14 amino acids. The CDR3 loop reads CATLEETISYEQYF. CDR3 nucleotides: TGTGCCACCCTGGAGGAGACAATTTCCTACGAGCAGTACTTC.

This clonotype was seen ten or more times. As DNA, the CDR3 is TGTGCCAGCAGCCAAGGGGCAGGAGACTACGAGCAGTACTTC. It specifies CASSQGAGDYEQYF. The gene calls are TRBV6-1 and TRBJ2-7, with a possible D match to TRBD1 (5 bases). Germline V CDR1 and CDR2: MNHNS, SASEGT. V lost 6 bases and J lost 3, with 15 bases in between. The CDR3 consists of 14 residues.

The sample holds many counts of this clonotype. V gene TRBV11-1 combines with J gene TRBJ2-1; a possible D gene is TRBD2 (5 bases). CDR1 is SGHAT and CDR2 is FQDESV in the germline V gene (reference sequence). Between the trimmed V and J ends, which lost 0 bases and 7 bases, there was a span of 10 bases. The CDR3 has 14 residues. CDR3 nucleotide sequence: TGTGCCAGCAGCTTAGCCGCTAGCCGAAATGAGCAGTTCTTC. Amino acid sequence: CASSLAASRNEQFF.

This clonotype has at least ten counts. V usage is TRBV14 and J usage is TRBJ2-7, with 8 bases matching TRBD2. Germline values: CDR1 SGHDN, CDR2 FVKESK. There are 12 residues in the CDR3. Trimming removed 8 bases from V and 4 bases from J; junction bases left unmatched: 4. The CDR3 bases are TGTGCCAGCGCGGGAGGAGGTTACGAGCAGTACTTC. Translating gives CASAGGGYEQYF.

The V call is TRBV19, the J call TRBJ2-7, with 7 nucleotides matching TRBD1. The V gene's germline CDR1 is LNHDA and CDR2 SQIVND (reference sequence). Trimming removed 6 bases from V and 2 bases from J; junction bases left unmatched: 7. The CDR3 runs 14 residues. DNA for the CDR3: TGTGCCAGTAGATCAAGGGACAGACCCTACGAGCAGTACTTC. Its protein is CASRSRDRPYEQYF.

This clonotype came up a few times. The chain combines TRBV5-1 with TRBJ2-7; 8 bases align to TRBD1. With 4 bases clipped from V and 5 bases from J, the junction kept 11 bases outside the gene matches. The CDR3 covers 15 residues. Germline CDR1 is SGHRS and CDR2 is YFSETQ. The DNA of the CDR3 is TGCGCCAGCAGCCCAAAGGCAGGGGGCATCGACGAGCAGTACTTC. This codes for CASSPKAGGIDEQYF.

The chain combines TRBV3-1 with TRBJ1-2; maybe TRBD1 (5 bases). The V and J ends lost 2 bases and 8 bases respectively, with 18 bases between them. CDR1 and CDR2 (germline): LGHDT, YNNKEL (reference sequence). The CDR3 is 15 residues long. The CDR3 reads CASSQSGRLLRGYTF. The CDR3 DNA reads TGTGCCAGCAGCCAATCGGGACGGCTGTTGAGGGGCTACACCTTC.

This clonotype was counted only a few times. J is TRBJ2-3 and V is TRBV30, with D maybe TRBD2 (5 bases). From germline, CDR1 is GTSNPN and CDR2 SVGIG (reference sequence). Trimming left V 2 bases short and J 1 base short, with 16 bases between. The CDR3 sequence is 16 residues long. DNA of the CDR3: TGTGCCTGGAGTATTTCCGGAGGTGGGGGCACAGATACGCAGTATTTT. It encodes CAWSISGGGGTDTQYF.

In this sample, this clonotype turned up many times. The CDR3 spells CASSLPSFGELFF. The CDR3 region has the DNA TGTGCCAGCAGTTTACCCAGCTTTGGGGAGCTGTTTTTT. V and J are TRBV27 and TRBJ2-2; D unresolved. V shed 2 bases and J shed 8 bases, with 9 bases lying between them. Per the germline V gene, CDR1 is MNHEY and CDR2 is SMNVEV (reference sequence). This CDR3 is built from 13 residues.

V is TRBV5-1 and J is TRBJ2-5, with 8 nucleotides matching TRBD2. The CDR3 extends over 15 amino acids. CDR1 and CDR2 (germline): SGHRS, YFSETQ. With V trimmed by 2 bases and J by 2 bases, 5 bases remained unmatched. The CDR3 DNA reads as TGCGCCAGCAGCTTCGGTAGCGGGAATCAAGAGACCCAGTACTTC. This sequence encodes CASSFGSGNQETQYF.

This clonotype occurred many times. V and J are TRBV2 and TRBJ2-1; D is undetermined. Germline values: CDR1 SNHLY, CDR2 FYNNEI. The ends were cut back, 6 bases at V and 9 bases at J, with 15 bases in the middle. The CDR3 totals 13 residues. The CDR3 sequence is CASRRTTEFEQFF. The CDR3 DNA reads as TGTGCCAGCAGGCGAACCACAGAGTTTGAGCAGTTCTTC.